This passage covers 7 T cell receptor beta chains from one sample sequenced in a study of immune cell composition in non-small cell lung cancer. Data came from immunoSEQ multiplex PCR; TCRdb stores just in-frame clones and leaves some out. This table has 7,500 to 10,000 clones, 77% appearing once. The normal lung sample lay at least 3 cm, and maximally far, from the tumour. The sequenced sample was non-adjacent lung tissue. The receptors derive from a human donor with non-small cell lung cancer.

This clone has a handful of counts. The chain combines TRBV19 with TRBJ1-5; possibly TRBD1 for D (5 bases). Trimming shortened V by 3 bases and J by 6 bases, and 12 bases separated the two germline ends. CDR1 is LNHDA and CDR2 is SQIVND in the germline V gene (reference sequence). The CDR3 contains 14 residues. The CDR3 loop reads CASSIIAGTQPQHF. DNA for the CDR3: TGTGCCAGTAGTATTATAGCAGGGACTCAGCCCCAGCATTTT.

This clone is medium-sized within its sample. The V call is TRBV14, the J call TRBJ2-1; the D gene could be TRBD1 or TRBD2 (5 bases each). Germline lookup yields CDR1 SGHDN and CDR2 FVKESK. The CDR3 sequence is 13 residues long. The ends were cut back, 4 bases at V and 5 bases at J, with 9 bases in the middle. The CDR3 coding sequence is TGTGCCAGCAGCCCAGGGAGCCACAATGAGCAGTTCTTC. Translated: CASSPGSHNEQFF.

This CDR3 is CASSLELGRSAFF. Here the CDR3 DNA reads TGTGCCAGCAGCTTAGAGTTAGGGCGGTCTGCTTTCTTT. The chain couples TRBV13 to TRBJ1-1, with D uncertain. V lost 1 base and J 11 bases, leaving 14 bases between the germline ends. Germline CDR1 is PRHDT and CDR2 is FYEKMQ (reference sequence). CDR3 size: 13 residues.

The J gene is TRBJ1-2, the V gene TRBV15, with 8 bases aligning to TRBD1. Germline V gene lookup returns CDR1 LNHNV and CDR2 YYDKDF (reference sequence). There are 15 residues in the CDR3. The junction had 8 bases not matched to a gene; V was cut back by 1 base and J by 7 bases. The CDR3 region has the DNA TGTGCCACCAGCAGAGCAACGCAGGGGGCGTTTGGCTACACCTTC. Its translation is CATSRATQGAFGYTF. The whole variable domain, remainder taken from reference TRBV15 and TRBJ1-2, is DAMVIQNPRYQVTQFGKPVTLSCSQTLNHNVMYWYQQKSSQAPKLLFHYYDKDFNNEADTPDNFQSRRPNTSFCFLDIRSPGLGDTAMYLCATSRATQGAFGYTFGSGTRLTVV.

This chain connects TRBV9 to TRBJ1-1; tentative D call: TRBD1 (6 bases). V shed 2 bases and J shed 1 base, with 12 bases lying between them. CDR1 is SGDLS and CDR2 is YYNGEE in the germline V gene. The length of the CDR3 is 15 residues. The CDR3 is CASSVRGTTNTEAFF. The CDR3 DNA follows: TGTGCCAGCAGCGTCCGTGGGACAACGAACACTGAAGCTTTCTTT.

Comment on this clone: The junction does not match germline at one end; this may be a read error. The CDR3 DNA is TGTGCCAGCAGTTTAACGCTTTTGGACCCCGTGGGATTT. Protein: CASSLTLLDPVGF. The genes are TRBV28 and TRBJ1-1; D ambiguous. The CDR3 has 13 amino acids. Germline CDR1 is MDHEN and CDR2 is SYDVKM.

This sequence joins TRBV6-1 and TRBJ1-5, with D tentatively TRBD1 (5 bases). The germline gives CDR1 MNHNS, CDR2 SASEGT. V lost 4 bases and J 0 bases, leaving 13 bases between the germline ends. This CDR3 has 16 residues. The CDR3 DNA sequence: TGTGCCAGCAGTGCCTCTTCCGGGGGTAGCAATCAGCCCCAGCATTTT. Translating gives CASSASSGGSNQPQHF.